This T cell receptor (beta chain) is from a study of control samples from healthy donors and cancer patients. CDR1 SGHDT and CDR2 YYEEEE come from the germline V gene. The CDR3 contains 15 residues. The V end lost 4 bases, the J end lost 1 base, and 15 bases lay between the germline ends. The method was immunoSEQ multiplex PCR; TCRdb's version includes in-frame clones alone and lacks a portion of them. The data hold around 130,000 clones, with about 91% observed a single time. This chain joins TRBV5-6 and TRBJ2-7; tentatively, D is TRBD1 or TRBD2 (7 bases each). The sample was blood. This receptor was taken from a man in his late teens or twenties in good health. CDR3 in amino acids: CASSHRQGLSYEQYF. In DNA form, the CDR3 reads TGTGCCAGCAGCCATCGACAGGGACTATCCTACGAGCAGTACTTC.